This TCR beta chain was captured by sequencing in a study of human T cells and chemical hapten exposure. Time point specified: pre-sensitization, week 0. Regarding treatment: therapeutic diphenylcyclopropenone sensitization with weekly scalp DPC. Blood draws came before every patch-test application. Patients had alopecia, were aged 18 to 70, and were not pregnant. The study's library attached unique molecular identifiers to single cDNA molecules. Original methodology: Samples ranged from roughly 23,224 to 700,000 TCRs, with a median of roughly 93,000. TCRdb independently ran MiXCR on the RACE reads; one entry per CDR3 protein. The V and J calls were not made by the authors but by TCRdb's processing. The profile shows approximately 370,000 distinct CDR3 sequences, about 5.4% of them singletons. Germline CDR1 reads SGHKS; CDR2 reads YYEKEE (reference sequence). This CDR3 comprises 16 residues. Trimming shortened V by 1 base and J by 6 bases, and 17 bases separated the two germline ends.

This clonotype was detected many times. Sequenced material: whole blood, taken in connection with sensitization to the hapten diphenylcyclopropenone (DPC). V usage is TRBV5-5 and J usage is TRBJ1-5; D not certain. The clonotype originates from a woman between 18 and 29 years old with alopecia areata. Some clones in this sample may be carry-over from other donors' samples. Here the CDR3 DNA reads TGTGCCAGCAGCTTGTCTAGTCGGGCGGATTCTCAGCCCCAGCATTTT. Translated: CASSLSSRADSQPQHF. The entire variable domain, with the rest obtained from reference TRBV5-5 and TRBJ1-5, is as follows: DAGVTQSPTHLIKTRGQQVTLRCSPISGHKSVSWYQQVLGQGPQFIFQYYEKEERGRGNFPDRFSARQFPNYSSELNVNALLLGDSALYLCASSLSSRADSQPQHFGDGTRLSIL.